The clone carrying this TCR beta chain was detected once. What it binds is not known. Both 60 Vbeta primers and 13 Jbeta primers went into the PCR. The protocol was immunoSEQ multiplex PCR, while the TCRdb copy is restricted to in-frame clones and leaves out a portion. The sample consists of about 170,000 clones, roughly 80% of them appearing once. This sample is drawn from a study of cytomegalovirus exposure and HLA in healthy donors. Study conclusions and caveats: It was in a later analysis that TCR association rates were seen to vary by HLA locus, highest for DRB1 and lowest for HLA-C.

The germline CDR1 and CDR2 sequences are MNHEY and SMNVEV (reference sequence). The CDR3 has 16 residues. The V gene lost 5 bases and the J gene lost 5 bases, with 19 bases spanning the gap. The sequence came from a woman younger than 30 in good health and CMV-seronegative. Sequenced material: PBMCs. The chain couples TRBV27 to TRBJ1-5, with D perhaps matching TRBD1 (5 bases). The CDR3 DNA is TGTGCCAGCAGTCCTCGGTCGGACATTCTCCATCAGCCCCAGCATTTT. Amino acids: CASSPRSDILHQPQHF.